Listed below are T cell receptor beta chains from one sample, sequenced in a study of Ad26.COV2.S vaccination and SARS-CoV-2 variants. The assay was immunoSEQ multiplex PCR, and TCRdb's table has in-frame clones only and misses some. The sample shows 500,000 or so clones, around 88% of them seen only once. The material was peripheral blood, obtained in a trial of Ad26.COV2.S vaccine versus placebo. These TCRs come from a person between 18 and 65 years old who received the Ad26.COV2.S COVID-19 vaccine or a placebo. Both conserved end residues are trimmed from each CDR3.

v_call	j_call	cdr3_aa
TRBV9	TRBJ2-7	ASSVGLAGVSYEQY
TRBV11-3	TRBJ2-7	ASSFGPSYEQY
TRBV4-3	TRBJ2-7	ASSLLGQGGSEQY
TRBV3-1/TRBV3-2	TRBJ1-1	ASSPDRGLSSWTEAF
TRBV6-5	TRBJ2-3	ASSYLPSRRADTQY
TRBV9	TRBJ2-1	ASSVETAPDYNEQF
TRBV2	TRBJ1-3	ASTLGQGIGNTIY
TRBV7-8	TRBJ2-3	ASSSDRTDTQY
TRBV28	TRBJ2-1	ASSPPRGNEQF
TRBV28	TRBJ1-1	ASSPRTAQNTEAF
TRBV18	TRBJ2-7	ASSPIGSYYEQY
TRBV27	TRBJ2-1	ASSLLAGGPYNEQF
TRBV7-3	TRBJ1-1	ASSLSRATEAF
TRBV2	TRBJ2-7	ASSRQAGVLGEQY
TRBV6-2/TRBV6-3	TRBJ1-2	ASGLNYGYT
TRBV6-5	TRBJ2-7	ASSNLIEQY
TRBV4-3	TRBJ2-1	ASSQDTSGPSSYNEQF
TRBV20-1	TRBJ1-6	SASFVVNSPLH
TRBV5-4	TRBJ2-2	ASSHRRTNTGELF
TRBV28	TRBJ1-2	ASSLDSSGYT
TRBV6-2/TRBV6-3	TRBJ1-2	ASSFLDRGLGYT
TRBV24-1	TRBJ2-1	ATSDFPAGSSYNEQF
TRBV28	TRBJ1-6	ASSFHTPQGSSSYNSPLH
TRBV21-1	TRBJ2-5	ASSPSRGGAVAQETQY
TRBV9	TRBJ1-5	ASSAGGVGSQPQH
TRBV6-2/TRBV6-3	TRBJ2-7	ASSYVAGVVEQY
TRBV7-2	TRBJ2-7	ASRRESGNEQY
TRBV7-2	TRBJ2-2	ASSLILGGELF
TRBV7-9	TRBJ2-5	ASRQGGQGQESQY
TRBV12-1	TRBJ2-3	ASSFKGMGQGTDTQY
TRBV5-1	TRBJ2-1	ASSLILNEQF
TRBV6-6	TRBJ2-1	ASSIRDRGFNEQF
TRBV28	TRBJ1-5	ASSFQPQH
TRBV5-6	TRBJ1-1	ASSFLVGGEAF
TRBV6-2/TRBV6-3	TRBJ2-2	ASSFDPTGELF
TRBV28	TRBJ2-1	ASSLWTGTGRNEQF
TRBV11-3	TRBJ2-7	ASSLQGEEQY
TRBV7-9	TRBJ2-1	ASSFRLADEQF
TRBV5-1	TRBJ2-1	ASRDYNSYNEQF
TRBV2	TRBJ1-3	ASSLQGAGNTIY
TRBV25-1	TRBJ1-4	ASSAQGLTNEKLF
TRBV6-6	TRBJ2-5	ASSYWSQETQY
TRBV3-1/TRBV3-2	TRBJ2-1	ASSPLGGGRRVDEQF
TRBV20-1	TRBJ1-2	SAWAGWGYT
TRBV30	TRBJ1-2	AWNPGTPSGSGYT
TRBV28	TRBJ2-7	ASRQKGVTY
TRBV27	TRBJ1-6	ASSVGAGYYNSPLH
TRBV5-8	TRBJ2-7	ASSYRQGTGEQY
TRBV5-1	TRBJ2-1	ASSLNGYEQF
TRBV3-1/TRBV3-2	TRBJ2-5	ASSQGTSGRKTQY
TRBV7-9	TRBJ2-2	ASSFSLKSGELF
TRBV5-4	TRBJ2-1	ASSLATGGQSSYNEQF
TRBV30	TRBJ2-7	AWSANLAGGPYEQY
TRBV5-1	TRBJ1-2	ASVPSAENNYGYT
TRBV9	TRBJ1-2	ASSGQGQRNYGYT
TRBV28	TRBJ1-1	ASRTASTEAF
TRBV6-2/TRBV6-3	TRBJ1-5	ASSPGTGGWSNQPQH
TRBV28	TRBJ1-2	ASSFGGQGYGYT
TRBV11-3	TRBJ2-7	ASSEGGQVGEQY